This is a list of T cell receptor beta chains from one sample in a study of human thymus T cells. The repertoire was sequenced with immunoSEQ multiplex PCR; TCRdb's copy has only in-frame clones and lacks some. The table shows roughly 120,000 clones, with just under 95% occurring only once. The sample taken for sequencing was thymus tissue. The receptors stem from a boy in the first two years of life with a congenital heart defect but otherwise immunologically healthy. Each CDR3 is given with its conserved first and last residue.

V: TRBV4-1
CDR3: CASSPGQLNTEAFF

V: TRBV20-1
CDR3: CSARTAGELFF

V: TRBV6-5
CDR3: CASDGSYEQYF

V: TRBV28
CDR3: CASSVTDNEQFF

V: TRBV28
CDR3: CASSLGTTQNTEAFF

V: TRBV20-1
CDR3: CSASGETQYF

V: TRBV7-9
CDR3: CASSSTGVQVAFF

V: TRBV4-1
CDR3: CASSQAPRRAGNTIYF

V: TRBV9
CDR3: CASSGGARNEQFF

V: TRBV5-5
CDR3: CASSLALQGKNTEAFF

V: TRBV6-5
CDR3: CASSYSASGEQYF

V: TRBV10-3
CDR3: CAISEPGQVTYEQYF

V: TRBV4-1
CDR3: CASSRQGGTGNTIYF

V: TRBV14
CDR3: CASSTHRTAILYNEQFF

V: TRBV4-2
CDR3: CASSQERYQSYNEQFF

V: TRBV30
CDR3: CAWRQSSNTEAFF

V: TRBV29-1
CDR3: CSVEDGGLEEETQYF

V: TRBV9
CDR3: CASSAQEVNTEAFF

V: TRBV28
CDR3: CASSFNPGQGVPGNTIYF

V: TRBV28
CDR3: CATLDRGRKTQYF

V: TRBV18
CDR3: CASSPPTRGDRFF

V: TRBV5-1
CDR3: CASSVYRARQPQHF

V: TRBV5-4
CDR3: CASSFTGMSEKLFF

V: TRBV5-4
CDR3: CASSESSYNEQFF

V: TRBV30
CDR3: CAWSSGGGELFF

V: TRBV4-3
CDR3: CASSQDPRQERGIGMGYTF

V: TRBV7-3
CDR3: CASKKAGEQFF

V: TRBV6-5
CDR3: CASSYRTSGARDTQYF

V: TRBV6-6
CDR3: CASSFALDREYQPQHF

V: TRBV4-3
CDR3: CASSQEKWGTDTGTEAFF

V: TRBV19
CDR3: CASSRAGTPMNTEAFF

V: TRBV10-1
CDR3: CASSPTGGLFYGYTF

V: TRBV15
CDR3: CATSQIGMGGNTIYF

V: TRBV6-1
CDR3: CASSEGYEQYF

V: TRBV6-1
CDR3: CASSEHRSDPGANVLTF

V: TRBV28
CDR3: CASSPVAGGPGEQYF

V: TRBV28
CDR3: CASSFRDRGGEQYF

V: TRBV27
CDR3: CASSFAFGANEQFF

V: TRBV6-1
CDR3: CASSEGDGGGNGYTF

V: TRBV13
CDR3: CASSSPRDLSYEQYF

V: TRBV19
CDR3: CASSPEGLFDYGYTF

V: TRBV5-1
CDR3: CASSATTGPNTGELFF

V: TRBV4-1
CDR3: CASSPEGGDTQYF

V: TRBV4-2
CDR3: CASSPTSGSADTQYF

V: TRBV7-2
CDR3: CASSLVALAGGMGRETQYF

V: TRBV5-6
CDR3: CASSLSGATAHTEAFF

V: TRBV28
CDR3: CASSHRGLAGAYEQYF

V: TRBV11-2
CDR3: CASSLVRTSTTDTQYF

V: TRBV6-1
CDR3: CASSHPGDTTYEQYF

V: TRBV5-4
CDR3: CASSFGGKETQYF

V: TRBV5-4
CDR3: CASSFRTGTSGGNEQFF

V: TRBV14
CDR3: CASSQLRANSPLHF

V: TRBV7-2
CDR3: CASSQPEDITDTQYF

V: TRBV5-1
CDR3: CASRQGLGNTIYF